A single sample is the source of the 3 T cell receptor beta chains below, sequenced in a study of cytomegalovirus exposure and HLA in healthy donors. Amplification used 60 Vbeta primers and 13 Jbeta primers. Assay: immunoSEQ multiplex PCR; the TCRdb copy retains only in-frame clones and omits some. The sample lists around 220,000 clones, around 83% occurring once. The sequenced sample was PBMCs. These receptors were collected from a girl under 18 in good health and CMV-seronegative.

This clone has more than one count but fewer than ten. The chain recombines TRBV4-3 with TRBJ1-1; 8 bases map to TRBD1. Germline V gene lookup returns CDR1 LGHNA and CDR2 YSLEER. With V trimmed by 0 bases and J by 5 bases, 5 bases remained unmatched. This CDR3 is 15 amino acids long. The CDR3 loop is CASSQDLTGVTEAFF. The CDR3 region has the DNA TGCGCCAGCAGCCAAGATTTGACAGGGGTGACTGAAGCTTTCTTT.

The chain joins TRBV28 to TRBJ2-7; 7 bases line up with TRBD2. Germline loops: CDR1 MDHEN, CDR2 SYDVKM. The junction had 11 bases not matched to a gene; V was cut back by 4 bases and J by 5 bases. This CDR3 comprises 15 residues. In nucleotides, the CDR3 is TGTGCCAGCAGTTCCGCGAGGGAGGGGCGGGACGAGCAGTACTTC. Protein sequence: CASSSAREGRDEQYF.

This chain links TRBV4-2 with TRBJ1-3; perhaps TRBD1 as D (6 bases). V shed 4 bases and J shed 4 bases, with 17 bases lying between them. The CDR3 loop spans 16 amino acids. Looked up from germline, CDR1 is LGHNA and CDR2 is YNFKEQ. CDR3 sequence (DNA): TGTGCCAGCAGCCCGACGACGTTGGGGGCCGGAAACACCATATATTTT. Its translation is CASSPTTLGAGNTIYF.